This T cell receptor (beta chain) originates from a study of cytomegalovirus exposure and HLA in healthy donors. Overall study findings and caveats: Exclusion applied to some V segments, including TRBV6-2 and TRBV6-3, as they were indistinguishable. Most of the TCR beta V segments (in an earlier analysis) were productive either about 87% or about 30% of the time. A later analysis found most CMV-associated TCR beta chains apparently HLA-restricted. Rarity characterized most TCR sequences, yet some public TCRs appeared in many donors.

Vbeta (60) and Jbeta (13) primers were used in the PCR. Method: immunoSEQ multiplex PCR; TCRdb's copy keeps in-frame clones and lacks some. This sample yields about 150,000 clones, of which 70% to 80% are seen a single time; roughly 6.8% belongs to the top ten. As concerns this clone: What it binds is not known.

This CDR3 region has 14 residues. Germline CDR1 is ENHRY and CDR2 is SYGVKD. Trimming took 2 bases from V and 4 from J; bases not matched to a gene: 4. The chain combines TRBV10-3 with TRBJ1-2, with TRBD1 identical over 7 bases. Sequencing was performed on PBMCs. This clonotype was obtained from a man aged 50-59 years in good health and CMV-seropositive. CDR3 in DNA: TGTGCCATCAGTGAGGGGGACAGAAGCTATGGCTACACCTTC. Translated, it gives CAISEGDRSYGYTF.